What follows are 12 T cell receptor beta chains derived from one specimen sequenced in a study of cytomegalovirus exposure and HLA in healthy donors. The PCR used 60 Vbeta and 13 Jbeta primers. Clones were sequenced by immunoSEQ multiplex PCR, and TCRdb holds only the in-frame ones, with some missing. The sample includes about 160,000 clones, around three quarters of them seen just once. The specimen was PBMCs. These receptors came from a woman between 50 and 59 years old in good health and CMV-seropositive.

This chain links TRBV5-1 with TRBJ2-3; D ambiguous. CDR3 length: 11 residues. Germline CDR1 is SGHRS and CDR2 is YFSETQ. The V end lost 2 bases, the J end lost 5 bases, and 3 bases lay between the germline ends. The CDR3 DNA is TGCGCCAGCAGCTTTAAAGATACGCAGTATTTT. Amino acids: CASSFKDTQYF.

The gene calls are TRBV29-1 and TRBJ2-1, with D possibly matching TRBD2 (7 bases). V lost 8 bases and J 7 bases, leaving 18 bases between the germline ends. The CDR3 spans 13 residues. Germline CDR1 is SQVTM and CDR2 is ANQGSEA. This CDR3 is CSSGLGGLNEQFF. The CDR3 nucleotides are TGCAGCTCCGGACTAGGGGGGTTGAATGAGCAGTTCTTC.

The chain carries TRBV15 and TRBJ1-2; a possible D gene is TRBD1 (5 bases). The CDR3 has 14 amino acids. V lost 0 bases and J lost 8, with 13 bases in between. The germline gives CDR1 LNHNV, CDR2 YYDKDF (reference sequence). As DNA, the CDR3 is TGTGCCACCAGCAGAGAGGGGGGAAGCAGAGGCTACACCTTC. Its protein product is CATSREGGSRGYTF. Supplemented by reference TRBV15 and TRBJ1-2, the full variable domain reads DAMVIQNPRYQVTQFGKPVTLSCSQTLNHNVMYWYQQKSSQAPKLLFHYYDKDFNNEADTPDNFQSRRPNTSFCFLDIRSPGLGDTAMYLCATSREGGSRGYTFGSGTRLTVV.

This chain links TRBV19 with TRBJ2-5; 8 positions agree with TRBD2. CDR1 LNHDA and CDR2 SQIVND come from the germline V gene (reference sequence). V lost 5 bases to trimming and J lost 1 base; unmatched junction nucleotides: 12. CDR3 length: 17 amino acids. CDR3 amino acids: CASSGEWLAGTQETQYF. CDR3 bases: TGTGCCAGTAGTGGGGAGTGGCTAGCGGGTACCCAAGAGACCCAGTACTTC.

The V gene is TRBV5-3, the J gene TRBJ2-1; the D gene is possibly TRBD2 (6 bases). TRBV5-3 is classed as an ORF, of uncertain function. This CDR3 has 13 amino acids. V lost 9 bases, J lost 1 base, and 11 bases lay in between. In DNA, the CDR3 is TGTGCCACCTGGGGGGAATCCTACAATGAGCAGTTCTTC. It yields the protein CATWGESYNEQFF.

This chain joins TRBV19 and TRBJ2-1, with 9 bases identical to TRBD1. Germline CDR1 and CDR2: LNHDA and SQIVND (reference sequence). J was trimmed by 3 bases and V by 5 bases; bases with no gene match: 8. This CDR3 spans 16 amino acids. The CDR3 region has the DNA TGTGCCAGTAGTCCCCCGGACAGGGGAAACTACAATGAGCAGTTCTTC. It yields the protein CASSPPDRGNYNEQFF.

The V gene is TRBV9, the J gene TRBJ2-1; D may be TRBD1 (6 bases). Between the trimmed V and J ends, which lost 3 bases and 1 base, there was a span of 17 bases. The CDR3 is 17 residues long. The V gene's germline CDR1 is SGDLS and CDR2 YYNGEE. The CDR3 region is CASSEGDGFSSYNEQFF. For the CDR3, the DNA is TGTGCCAGCAGCGAGGGGGACGGGTTCAGTTCCTACAATGAGCAGTTCTTC.

This sequence joins TRBV15 and TRBJ2-1; TRBD2 matches 9 bases. CDR1 is LNHNV and CDR2 is YYDKDF in the germline V gene (reference sequence). The V gene end was trimmed by 2 bases and the J gene end by 2 bases; junction bases not matched to a gene: 1. The CDR3 sequence is 15 residues long. The CDR3 reads CATSRLAGAYNEQFF. CDR3 DNA sequence: TGTGCCACCAGCAGATTAGCGGGGGCCTACAATGAGCAGTTCTTC.

This rearrangement joins TRBV11-3 to TRBJ2-1, with D possibly being TRBD2 (5 bases). The germline V gene encodes CDR1 SGHNT and CDR2 YENEEA. Trimming removed 2 bases from V and 1 base from J, with 6 bases in between. The CDR3 loop spans 14 amino acids. The CDR3, as DNA: TGTGCCAGCAGCTTACGGGGTTCCTACAATGAGCAGTTCTTC. It specifies CASSLRGSYNEQFF.

This clone is a singleton in its sample. Other DNA sequences in this sample translate to the same CDR3. J is TRBJ2-3 and V is TRBV25-1; TRBD2 aligns across 12 bases. Germline CDR1 and CDR2: MGHDK and SYGVNS. There are 15 residues in the CDR3. The V segment lost 4 bases and the J segment 4 bases; nucleotides outside the gene matches: 3. CDR3 bases: TGTGCCAGCAGTGTTTCTAGCGGGAGGGCAGATACGCAGTATTTT. Protein product: CASSVSSGRADTQYF.

The CDR3 nucleotides read TGTGCCAGTAGGGGACAGGGATCCTACGAGCAGTACTTC. This codes for CASRGQGSYEQYF. The genes are TRBV19 and TRBJ2-7; 9 bases fit TRBD1. The CDR3 is made up of 13 amino acids. Unmatched junction bases numbered 1, after V lost 6 bases and J lost 1 base. The germline V gene has CDR1 LNHDA and CDR2 SQIVND (reference sequence).

The V and J genes are TRBV5-4 and TRBJ1-1; no firm D call. Germline values: CDR1 SGHNT, CDR2 YYREEE (reference sequence). V shed 1 base and J shed 1 base, with 5 bases lying between them. The CDR3 is 13 residues long. CDR3 coding DNA: TGTGCCAGCAGCTTGTTCCAGAACACTGAAGCTTTCTTT. It yields the protein CASSLFQNTEAFF.